This record concerns one T cell receptor (beta chain) sequence. Its antigen is undetermined. Measured with immunoSEQ multiplex PCR; TCRdb has only the in-frame clones, and not every one. Here the sample spans some 25,000 clones, 70% to 85% being singletons. The sort gate was single viable CD3+CD4+CD8-CD45RO+ cells for memory CD4+ T cells. Serum IgG to CMV pp150, pp28, p38 and p52 defined serostatus. These data originate in a study of memory CD4+ T cells and cytomegalovirus serostatus. Across the study: Healthy Belgian adult donors included 9 or 10 CMV-positive and 24 CMV-negative people.

Study findings and constraints: Suggested: most of the CMV-linked TCR signature lies in CD4+ memory cells. Each of fewer than 80 CMV-associated TCRbeta sequences occurred in one to five individuals.

This CDR3 spans 17 amino acids. V gave up 5 bases and J gave up 6 bases; unmatched junction bases: 16. Germline values: CDR1 SGHNT, CDR2 YENEEA. This chain links TRBV11-3 with TRBJ2-1; TRBD1 matches 7 bases. This TCR was sampled from an adult in good health and CMV-seronegative. Sequencing was carried out using memory CD4+ T cells from blood. CDR3: CASSPQRGQSSGNEQFF. The CDR3 nucleotides read TGTGCCAGCAGCCCCCAAAGGGGACAGAGTTCCGGCAATGAGCAGTTCTTC.